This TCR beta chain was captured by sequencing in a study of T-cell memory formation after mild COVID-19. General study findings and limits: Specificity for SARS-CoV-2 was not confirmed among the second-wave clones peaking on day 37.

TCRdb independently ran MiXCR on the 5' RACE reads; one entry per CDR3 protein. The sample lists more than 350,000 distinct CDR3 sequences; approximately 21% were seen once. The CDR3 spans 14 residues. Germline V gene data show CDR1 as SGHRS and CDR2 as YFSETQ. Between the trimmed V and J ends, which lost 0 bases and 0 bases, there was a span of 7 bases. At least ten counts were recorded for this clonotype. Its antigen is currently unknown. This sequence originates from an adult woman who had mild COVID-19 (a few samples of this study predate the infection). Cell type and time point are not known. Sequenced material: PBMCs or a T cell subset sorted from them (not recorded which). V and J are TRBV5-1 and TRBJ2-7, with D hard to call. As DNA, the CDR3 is TGCGCCAGCAGCTTGGGATCCAGCTCCTACGAGCAGTACTTC. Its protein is CASSLGSSSYEQYF.